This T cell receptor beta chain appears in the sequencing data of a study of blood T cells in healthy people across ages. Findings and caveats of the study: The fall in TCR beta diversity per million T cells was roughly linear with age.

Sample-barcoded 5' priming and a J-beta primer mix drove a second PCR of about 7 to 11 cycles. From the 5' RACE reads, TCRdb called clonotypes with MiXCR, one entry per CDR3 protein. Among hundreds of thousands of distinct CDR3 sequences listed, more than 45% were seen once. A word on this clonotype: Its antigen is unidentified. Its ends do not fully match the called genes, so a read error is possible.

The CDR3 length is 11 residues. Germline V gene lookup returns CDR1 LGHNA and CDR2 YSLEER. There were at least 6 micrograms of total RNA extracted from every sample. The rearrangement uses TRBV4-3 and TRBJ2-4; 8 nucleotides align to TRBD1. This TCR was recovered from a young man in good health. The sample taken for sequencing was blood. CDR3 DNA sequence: TGCGCCAGCAACCAAGGGGACAGGCAGTACTTC. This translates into CASNQGDRQYF.